The TCR beta chain under discussion was sequenced for a study of OX40 agonist ivuxolimab in advanced cancers. Germline lookup yields CDR1 MGHRA and CDR2 YSYEKL. The CDR3 is made up of 15 amino acids. The ends were cut back, 2 bases at V and 8 bases at J, with 18 bases in the middle. Only in-frame clones appear in the TCRdb table, and some are missing; sequencing was by immunoSEQ multiplex PCR. The sample holds approximately 64,000 clones; 86% are singletons and the top ten take 2.8%. The material sequenced was CD4+ or CD8+ T cells sorted from blood, taken in a trial of the OX40 agonist ivuxolimab. The chain employs TRBV4-1 and TRBJ1-2; a possible D gene is TRBD1 (5 bases). This TCR was sampled from an adult with an advanced solid tumor such as melanoma, head and neck, liver or kidney cancer. The CDR3: CASSQRSGAGYGYTF. DNA for the CDR3: TGCGCCAGCAGCCAAAGGAGCGGAGCAGGGTACGGCTACACCTTC.